The 11 T cell receptor beta chains presented below share a single source sample, sequenced in a study of blood T cell repertoires in COVID-19. Only in-frame clones appear in the TCRdb table, and some are missing; sequencing was by immunoSEQ multiplex PCR. The data show approximately 90,000 clones, with under 90% seen just once and approximately 5.4% held by the top ten. The specimen was peripheral blood. These TCRs come from a man aged 60 to 75 with COVID-19, enrolled during active disease.

This chain uses TRBV11-2 with TRBJ1-2, with D unresolved. Trimming took off 5 bases at V and 6 bases at J, with 10 bases between the two ends. Germline lookup yields CDR1 SGHAT and CDR2 FQNNGV. CDR3 size: 12 residues. CDR3 bases: TGTGCCAGCAGCACCAGGACTCATGGCTACACCTTC. Protein: CASSTRTHGYTF.

The chain combines TRBV4-3 with TRBJ1-2, with TRBD1 matching 7 bases. V lost 4 bases to trimming and J lost 4 bases; unmatched junction nucleotides: 3. The germline gives CDR1 LGHNA, CDR2 YSLEER. This CDR3 is 13 amino acids long. The CDR3 region is CASSPGTAYGYTF. DNA for the CDR3: TGCGCCAGCAGCCCTGGGACAGCCTATGGCTACACCTTC.

Remarks on this clone: Other DNA sequences within the sample encode an identical CDR3. The chain links TRBV4-1 to TRBJ1-1, with a weak D call TRBD1 (5 bases). The CDR3 totals 14 residues. Trimming took off 0 bases at V and 5 bases at J, with 10 bases between the two ends. Germline values: CDR1 MGHRA, CDR2 YSYEKL. The CDR3 region has the DNA TGCGCCAGCAGCCAAGATATGGGGGGAACTGAAGCTTTCTTT. Amino acid sequence: CASSQDMGGTEAFF.

This chain uses TRBV6-2 or TRBV6-3 with TRBJ2-7, with unresolved D. The CDR3 spans 16 residues. Trimming pared 2 bases from V and 0 bases from J, leaving 14 bases between. Germline loops: CDR1 MNHEY, CDR2 SVGEGT. The CDR3 region is CASSYAFQRPSYEQYF. The DNA for the CDR3 is TGTGCCAGCAGTTACGCCTTCCAGCGACCCTCCTACGAGCAGTACTTC.

The chain recombines TRBV11-2 with TRBJ2-5, with 14 positions matching TRBD2. The junction had 8 bases not matched to a gene; V was cut back by 7 bases and J by 1 base. Germline assignment: CDR1 SGHAT and CDR2 FQNNGV. The CDR3 spans 17 residues. CDR3 in amino acids: CASNARTSGRRQETQYF. The CDR3, as DNA: TGTGCCAGCAACGCAAGGACTAGCGGGAGGCGCCAAGAGACCCAGTACTTC.

This clone came up once. V usage is TRBV6-5 and J usage is TRBJ1-5; TRBD1 agrees at 8 bases. Germline-derived CDR1 and CDR2 are MNHEY and SVGAGI. This CDR3 contains 15 residues. Trimming removed 4 bases from V and 2 bases from J; junction bases left unmatched: 4. The CDR3 coding sequence is TGTGCCAGCAGTTCAGGACAGGGAGGCAATCAGCCCCAGCATTTT. Its protein is CASSSGQGGNQPQHF.

This clone appeared once. The chain joins TRBV30 to TRBJ1-5; D not certain. Germline values: CDR1 GTSNPN, CDR2 SVGIG (reference sequence). This CDR3 spans 13 amino acids. Trimming removed 5 bases at V and 3 bases at J, with 11 bases between. The CDR3 region has the DNA TGTGCCTGGTCTTCGAGGGCCAATCAGCCCCAGCATTTT. Translating it yields CAWSSRANQPQHF.

This chain joins TRBV12-3 or TRBV12-4 and TRBJ2-3, with 8 bases fitting TRBD1. This CDR3 is built from 13 residues. The V segment lost 5 bases and the J segment 6 bases; nucleotides outside the gene matches: 4. In nucleotides, the CDR3 is TGTGCCAGCAGTAGCTCAGGGGGCGATACGCAGTATTTT. Its translation is CASSSSGGDTQYF.

This rearrangement joins TRBV2 to TRBJ1-2, with 9 bases fitting TRBD1. CDR1 is SNHLY and CDR2 is FYNNEI in the germline V gene. The V and J ends lost 2 bases and 3 bases, in that order; junction bases with no gene match: 7. The CDR3 runs 16 residues. CDR3 loop: CASSERGTGTYYGYTF. CDR3 DNA sequence: TGTGCCAGCAGTGAAAGGGGGACAGGGACTTACTATGGCTACACCTTC. Full variable domain (missing parts from reference TRBV2 and TRBJ1-2): EPEVTQTPSHQVTQMGQEVILRCVPISNHLYFYWYRQILGQKVEFLVSFYNNEISEKSEIFDDQFSVERPDGSNFTLKIRSTKLEDSAMYFCASSERGTGTYYGYTFGSGTRLTVV.

The chain joins TRBV5-1 to TRBJ2-7; 13 nucleotides align to TRBD2. Germline CDR1 and CDR2: SGHRS and YFSETQ. CDR3 length: 17 residues. With V trimmed by 4 bases and J by 3 bases, 10 bases remained unmatched. CDR3: CASSIGLAGAEDYEQYF. The CDR3 nucleotides are TGCGCCAGCAGCATCGGACTAGCGGGAGCCGAGGACTACGAGCAGTACTTC.

The chain links TRBV24-1 to TRBJ2-1; the match to TRBD2 covers 11 bases. Unmatched junction bases numbered 4, after V lost 4 bases and J lost 0 bases. In germline, CDR1 is KGHDR, CDR2 SFDVKD. CDR3 size: 17 residues. CDR3: CATSEVTSGISYNEQFF. CDR3 nucleotides: TGTGCCACCAGTGAGGTGACTAGCGGGATCTCCTACAATGAGCAGTTCTTC.